This T cell receptor beta chain is from a study of tumor-infiltrating lymphocytes in primary liver carcinoma. This clonotype came up once. The approximately 20-31 mg bulk tissue piece was not sorted before simultaneous RNA and DNA extraction. The V segment lost 5 bases and the J segment 11 bases; nucleotides outside the gene matches: 19. The CDR3 has 17 residues. Germline V gives CDR1 SGHAT, CDR2 FQNNGV. TCR beta cDNA was reverse-transcribed from around 0.55 ug of total RNA. The reaction used a constant-region primer and ProtoScript II reverse transcriptase. ARM-PCR was slightly modified, and three nested multiplex PCR rounds with it gave rise to the TCR beta libraries. TRBV1-TRBV30 forward primers paired with a C-beta reverse primer were used in the first two PCR rounds, which ran approximately 10 cycles each. Each CDR3 protein is one row after TCRdb ran MiXCR on the multiplex PCR reads. The table has 95,000 to 150,000 distinct CDR3 sequences, around 62% seen once.

Specimen: liver tumor tissue from sampling region 1. Subset meaning: tumor region T1, superior pole. The receptor was derived from a woman aged 60 to 75 with primary liver carcinoma and hepatitis B virus infection. This chain connects TRBV11-2 to TRBJ2-4; 9 bases match TRBD2. CDR3 amino acids: CASSLGRLLGGRDVQYF. The CDR3 DNA reads TGTGCCAGCAGCCTAGGCAGGCTACTAGGCGGGAGGGACGTTCAGTACTTC.